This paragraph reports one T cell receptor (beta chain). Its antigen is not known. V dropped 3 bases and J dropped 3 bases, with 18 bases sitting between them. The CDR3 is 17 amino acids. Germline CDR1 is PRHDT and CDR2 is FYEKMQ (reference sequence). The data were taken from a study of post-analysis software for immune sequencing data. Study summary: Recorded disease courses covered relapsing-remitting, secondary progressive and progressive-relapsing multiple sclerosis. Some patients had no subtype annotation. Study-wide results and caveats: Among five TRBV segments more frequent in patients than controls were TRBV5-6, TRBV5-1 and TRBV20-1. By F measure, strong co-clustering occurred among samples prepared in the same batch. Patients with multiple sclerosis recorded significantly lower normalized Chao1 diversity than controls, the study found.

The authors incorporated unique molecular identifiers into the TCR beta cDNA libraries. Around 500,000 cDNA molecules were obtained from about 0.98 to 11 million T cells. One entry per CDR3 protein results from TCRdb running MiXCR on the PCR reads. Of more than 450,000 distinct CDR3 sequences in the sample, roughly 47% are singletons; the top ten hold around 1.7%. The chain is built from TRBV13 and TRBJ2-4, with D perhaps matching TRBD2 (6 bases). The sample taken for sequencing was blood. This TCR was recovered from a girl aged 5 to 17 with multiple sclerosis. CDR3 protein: CASSFTAREVDKNIQYF. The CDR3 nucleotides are TGTGCCAGCAGCTTTACCGCCAGGGAGGTTGACAAAAACATTCAGTACTTC.